Each of the 13 T cell receptor beta chains below was sequenced from the same sample in a study of cytomegalovirus exposure and HLA in healthy donors. Primers included in the PCR were 60 Vbeta and 13 Jbeta primers. Data came from immunoSEQ multiplex PCR; TCRdb stores just in-frame clones and leaves some out. Here the sample spans approximately 200,000 clones, 75% to 85% being singletons. The sequenced sample was PBMCs. These receptor sequences come from a girl aged 10-17 years in good health and CMV-seronegative.

The CDR3 bases are TGTGCCACCTTACTAGCCAATGAGCAGTTCTTC. Protein product: CATLLANEQFF. This sequence joins TRBV28 and TRBJ2-1, with D perhaps TRBD2 (6 bases). Germline lookup yields CDR1 MDHEN and CDR2 SYDVKM. The V end lost 10 bases, the J end lost 6 bases, and 10 bases lay between the germline ends. This CDR3 region has 11 residues.

The chain combines TRBV6-6 with TRBJ1-2; maybe TRBD1 (6 bases). Germline lookup yields CDR1 MNHNY and CDR2 SVGAGI (reference sequence). The CDR3 spans 14 residues. V was shortened by 7 bases and J by 8 bases, with 20 bases between the two germline ends. In DNA, the CDR3 is TGTGCCAGCACTCGGGGGGGGACAACTCGGGGCTACACCTTC. This encodes CASTRGGTTRGYTF.

The genes are TRBV6-6 and TRBJ2-7, with a weak D call TRBD1 (6 bases). Per germline, CDR1 MNHNY and CDR2 SVGAGI (reference sequence). V was shortened by 4 bases and J by 2 bases, with 12 bases between the two germline ends. The CDR3 is 14 amino acids. The CDR3 region has the DNA TGTGCCAGCAGTTCACAGGGCGGCCCCTACGAGCAGTACTTC. This codes for CASSSQGGPYEQYF.

The chain joins TRBV28 to TRBJ1-3, with D possibly being TRBD1 (6 bases). V lost 8 bases and J 1 base, leaving 24 bases between the germline ends. The CDR3 consists of 18 residues. Germline V gene data show CDR1 as MDHEN and CDR2 as SYDVKM. This CDR3 is CASSYPQGRRGSGNTIYF. The CDR3 DNA sequence: TGTGCCAGCTCCTACCCCCAGGGGCGAAGGGGTTCTGGAAACACCATATATTTT.

V and J are TRBV11-2 and TRBJ2-7, with D possibly being TRBD2 (6 bases). Trimming left V 3 bases short and J 3 bases short, with 27 bases between. This CDR3 comprises 19 residues. In germline, CDR1 is SGHAT, CDR2 FQNNGV. The CDR3 loop reads CASSFRTPLYSGVNYEQYF. CDR3 DNA: TGTGCCAGCAGCTTTAGAACCCCCCTTTATAGCGGAGTCAACTACGAGCAGTACTTC.

The chain recombines TRBV10-3 with TRBJ2-7; weak D call: TRBD2 (7 bases). Germline loops: CDR1 ENHRY, CDR2 SYGVKD. CDR3 length: 13 amino acids. V gave up 7 bases and J gave up 4 bases, with 14 bases separating them. The CDR3 coding sequence is TGTGCCATCAAACGGGGGGACAAATACGAGCAGTACTTC. As protein: CAIKRGDKYEQYF.

The rearrangement uses TRBV27 and TRBJ1-2, with TRBD1 matching 10 bases. The length of the CDR3 is 17 residues. Losses at the gene ends were 6 bases for V and 7 bases for J; bases not matched to a gene: 17. The germline gives CDR1 MNHEY, CDR2 SMNVEV (reference sequence). This CDR3 reads CASSPTALGTGAGGYTF. DNA for the CDR3: TGTGCCAGCAGCCCGACAGCCCTAGGGACAGGGGCGGGTGGCTACACCTTC.

The chain uses TRBV6-1 and TRBJ2-3; D is uncertain. Trimming shortened V by 6 bases and J by 2 bases, and 12 bases separated the two germline ends. There are 14 residues in the CDR3. Germline values: CDR1 MNHNS, CDR2 SASEGT. For the CDR3, the DNA is TGTGCCAGCAGGAATACAGCAATCACAGATACGCAGTATTTT. This codes for CASRNTAITDTQYF.

The chain is built from TRBV15 and TRBJ1-5; D might be TRBD1 (6 bases). The V and J ends lost 4 bases and 3 bases respectively, with 7 bases between them. This CDR3 is 13 amino acids long. Looked up from germline, CDR1 is LNHNV and CDR2 is YYDKDF (reference sequence). CDR3 residues: CATSTGDNQPQHF. CDR3 in DNA: TGTGCCACCAGCACAGGGGACAATCAGCCCCAGCATTTT.

Of note for this clone: At one boundary the junction diverges from the germline segment, which might be a read error. For the CDR3, the DNA is TGTGCCAGCAGCCAGGGACTAAGCAAAGATACGCAGTATTTT. Translating it yields CASSQGLSKDTQYF. V and J are TRBV7-2 and TRBJ2-3; 7 bases fit TRBD2. Germline CDR1 is SGHTA and CDR2 is FQGNSA. The CDR3 totals 14 residues.

The chain joins TRBV5-4 to TRBJ2-5; 11 bases map to TRBD1. The J call may be faulty, since TRBJ2-7 better matches the DNA end. CDR3 size: 16 residues. Per germline, CDR1 SGHNT and CDR2 YYREEE (reference sequence). CDR3 in amino acids: CASSAGDRGGWYEQYF. CDR3 sequence (DNA): TGTGCCAGCAGCGCAGGGGACAGGGGGGGTTGGTACGAGCAGTACTTC.

CDR3 DNA sequence: TGTGCCAGCAGTTACCGGGGGTTAGCTAACTATGGCTACACCTTC. It encodes CASSYRGLANYGYTF. V is TRBV6-5 and J is TRBJ1-2; TRBD1 is a possible D gene (5 bases). This CDR3 has 15 amino acids. The germline V gene encodes CDR1 MNHEY and CDR2 SVGAGI. V lost 2 bases and J lost 0, with 10 bases in between.

The V gene is TRBV2, the J gene TRBJ2-3; 11 nucleotides align to TRBD2. J gave up 5 bases and V 6 bases, and 7 bases lay outside the gene matches. Germline V CDR1 and CDR2: SNHLY, FYNNEI. CDR3 length: 15 residues. The CDR3 region is CASSLTSGGGDTQYF. The CDR3 nucleotides read TGTGCCAGCAGCTTAACTAGCGGGGGAGGAGATACGCAGTATTTT.